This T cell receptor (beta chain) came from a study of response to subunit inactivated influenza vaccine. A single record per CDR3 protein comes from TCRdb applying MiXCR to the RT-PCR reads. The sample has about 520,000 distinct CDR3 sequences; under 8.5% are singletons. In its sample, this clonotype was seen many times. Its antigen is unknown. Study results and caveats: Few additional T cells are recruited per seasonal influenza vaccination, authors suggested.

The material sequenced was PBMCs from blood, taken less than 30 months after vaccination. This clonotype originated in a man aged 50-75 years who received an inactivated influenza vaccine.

CDR3 sequence: CSVGAQGTEAFF. DNA for the CDR3: TGCAGCGTTGGAGCCCAAGGCACTGAAGCTTTCTTT. The chain links TRBV29-1 to TRBJ1-1; D call uncertain. This CDR3 comprises 12 residues. The V and J ends lost 4 bases and 4 bases respectively, with 10 bases between them. CDR1 and CDR2 (germline): SQVTM, ANQGSEA.